This entry lists 10 T cell receptor beta chains sequenced from one sample in a study of control samples from healthy donors and cancer patients. TCRdb keeps only in-frame clones here, not all; method: immunoSEQ multiplex PCR. The sample includes about 70,000 clones, 84% of them seen just once. Sequenced material: blood. These receptors were obtained from a man between 50 and 59 years old in good health.

This rearrangement joins TRBV19 to TRBJ2-3, with D possibly TRBD2 on 6 matching bases. V shed 4 bases and J shed 0 bases, with 8 bases lying between them. Per the germline V gene, CDR1 is LNHDA and CDR2 is SQIVND (reference sequence). This CDR3 has 14 residues. CDR3 nucleotides: TGTGCCAGTAGTAGCGGGGCTAGCACAGATACGCAGTATTTT. This codes for CASSSGASTDTQYF.

The gene calls are TRBV6-5 and TRBJ1-5, with no clear D. Trimming shortened V by 10 bases and J by 1 base, and 17 bases separated the two germline ends. The CDR3 consists of 15 residues. Germline values: CDR1 MNHEY, CDR2 SVGAGI. CDR3 sequence: CAIRTKPMSNQPQHF. CDR3 nucleotides: TGTGCCATCAGAACTAAACCCATGAGCAATCAGCCCCAGCATTTT.

This chain joins TRBV5-5 and TRBJ2-2, with D unresolved. The CDR3 contains 15 residues. Germline lookup yields CDR1 SGHKS and CDR2 YYEKEE (reference sequence). V was pared by 0 bases and J by 3 bases, with 9 bases between. DNA for the CDR3: TGTGCCAGCAGCTTGGAAGGGATCTACACCGGGGAGCTGTTTTTT. Residues: CASSLEGIYTGELFF.

This chain uses TRBV28 with TRBJ1-2; TRBD1 might be the D (6 bases). Germline V gives CDR1 MDHEN, CDR2 SYDVKM. This CDR3 has 13 amino acids. The V end lost 7 bases, the J end lost 3 bases, and 12 bases lay between the germline ends. The CDR3 is CASTGTGYYGYTF. CDR3 sequence (DNA): TGTGCCAGCACTGGCACAGGGTACTATGGCTACACCTTC.

The rearrangement links TRBV15 to TRBJ2-7, with 11 bases fitting TRBD2. The V and J ends lost 1 base and 1 base, in that order; junction bases with no gene match: 12. Germline-derived CDR1 and CDR2 are LNHNV and YYDKDF (reference sequence). This CDR3 has 19 residues. This CDR3 is CATSRVLAGGWGASYEQYF. In DNA form, the CDR3 reads TGTGCCACCAGCAGAGTCCTAGCGGGAGGCTGGGGGGCGTCCTACGAGCAGTACTTC. Based on the CDR3 plus reference TRBV15 and TRBJ2-7, the full variable domain is DAMVIQNPRYQVTQFGKPVTLSCSQTLNHNVMYWYQQKSSQAPKLLFHYYDKDFNNEADTPDNFQSRRPNTSFCFLDIRSPGLGDTAMYLCATSRVLAGGWGASYEQYFGPGTRLTVT.

This chain joins TRBV29-1 and TRBJ1-1, with a weak D call TRBD1 (6 bases). Germline CDR1 and CDR2: SQVTM and ANQGSEA. V was cut by 7 bases and J by 0 bases, with 15 bases left in between. The CDR3 consists of 14 residues. The CDR3 DNA follows: TGCAGCGCCTCACGAGGACAGTTGAACACTGAAGCTTTCTTT. Amino acids: CSASRGQLNTEAFF.

V and J are TRBV12-3 or TRBV12-4 and TRBJ2-2; D not certain. The CDR3 runs to 13 residues. Trimming removed 3 bases at V and 1 base at J, with 3 bases between. CDR3 in DNA: TGTGCCAGCAGTTTCTGGAACACCGGGGAGCTGTTTTTT. Protein product: CASSFWNTGELFF.

The chain uses TRBV7-2 and TRBJ2-2; D is unclear. CDR3 size: 13 residues. Germline CDR1 SGHTA, CDR2 FQGNSA. The V gene lost 0 bases and the J gene lost 5 bases, with 4 bases spanning the gap. For the CDR3, the DNA is TGTGCCAGCAGCTTAGCGGGGACCGGGGAGCTGTTTTTT. This encodes CASSLAGTGELFF.

The gene calls are TRBV6-1 and TRBJ2-3, with TRBD2 matching over 16 bases. The CDR3 consists of 19 residues. Germline V lookup: CDR1 MNHNS, CDR2 SASEGT. The V and J ends lost 4 bases and 4 bases, in that order; junction bases with no gene match: 11. CDR3 residues: CASSAGLAGGRGRADTQYF. The CDR3 DNA reads TGTGCCAGCAGTGCGGGACTAGCGGGAGGGCGGGGTAGAGCAGATACGCAGTATTTT.

V is TRBV2 and J is TRBJ1-5, with a tentative D call TRBD1 (5 bases). V was shortened by 3 bases and J by 7 bases, with 7 bases between the two germline ends. The CDR3 is 12 amino acids. Germline V gene sequence: CDR1 SNHLY, CDR2 FYNNEI. CDR3 nucleotide sequence: TGTGCCAGCAGTGACCGGGGCCAGCCCCAGCATTTT. This gives the protein CASSDRGQPQHF.